This entry lists 14 T cell receptor beta chains sequenced from one sample in a study of T cell repertoires in cytomegalovirus infection. TCRdb re-called the reads through MiXCR, storing one row per CDR3 protein. Counted here are about 230,000 distinct CDR3 sequences, about 20% occurring once; the ten biggest clones make up roughly 18%. Sequences were obtained from CD8+ T cells from PBMCs. All receptors derive from a human donor in good health (CMV status not recorded). Some clones in this sample may be carry-over from other donors' samples.

The chain uses TRBV5-6 and TRBJ2-6; 8 nucleotides line up with TRBD1. J gave up 2 bases and V 2 bases, and 3 bases lay outside the gene matches. The CDR3 is 16 amino acids. Germline-derived CDR1 and CDR2 are SGHDT and YYEEEE. CDR3 sequence (DNA): TGTGCCAGCAGCTTCATGACAGGGGCTGGGGCCAACGTCCTGACTTTC. Translated: CASSFMTGAGANVLTF.

The sample holds one count of this clonotype. This chain uses TRBV4-2 with TRBJ2-7, with 12 nucleotides matching TRBD2. The trim removed 0 bases at V and 1 base at J, leaving 1 base unmatched. The CDR3 is 16 residues long. Germline V CDR1 and CDR2: LGHNA, YNFKEQ. The chain's CDR3 is CASSQELAGGSYEQYF. CDR3 nucleotides: TGTGCCAGCAGCCAAGAACTAGCGGGGGGATCCTACGAGCAGTACTTC.

This clonotype was seen repeatedly, ten times or more. The chain recombines TRBV7-2 with TRBJ1-2, with no clear D. CDR3 length: 17 residues. V was cut by 3 bases and J by 8 bases, with 25 bases left in between. Germline V CDR1 and CDR2: SGHTA, FQGNSA. This chain's CDR3 is CASSFPAEAGLVWGYTF. CDR3 DNA sequence: TGTGCCAGCAGCTTTCCCGCGGAGGCCGGTTTGGTTTGGGGCTACACCTTC.

The sample holds many counts of this clonotype. The chain carries TRBV4-1 and TRBJ2-7; D unresolved. Germline V lookup: CDR1 MGHRA, CDR2 YSYEKL. Trimming shortened V by 0 bases and J by 6 bases, and 15 bases separated the two germline ends. The CDR3 is made up of 15 amino acids. The CDR3 loop reads CASSQDRLGVAEQYF. DNA of the CDR3: TGCGCCAGCAGCCAAGATCGCTTAGGCGTTGCCGAGCAGTACTTC.

This clonotype was seen many times. The V and J genes are TRBV7-9 and TRBJ1-4, with D perhaps TRBD1 (6 bases). Germline CDR1 SEHNR, CDR2 FQNEAQ (reference sequence). The CDR3 consists of 15 residues. Trimming took off 1 base at V and 4 bases at J, with 10 bases between the two ends. The CDR3 nucleotides read TGTGCCAGCAGCTTAGTTGCAGGGGTTAATGAAAAACTGTTTTTT. It codes for CASSLVAGVNEKLFF.

V is TRBV4-3 and J is TRBJ2-7; 10 nucleotides align to TRBD1. Per germline, CDR1 LGHNA and CDR2 YSLEER. V lost 4 bases and J lost 2; bases outside the gene matches: 5. The CDR3 runs 15 residues. The DNA for the CDR3 is TGCGCCAGCAGCCCTGGGACAGGGGCGACCTACGAGCAGTACTTC. This encodes CASSPGTGATYEQYF.

There are many counts of this clonotype. This rearrangement joins TRBV5-1 to TRBJ1-1; D gene ambiguous. The V end was cut by 0 bases, the J end by 3 bases, with 6 bases between. This CDR3 has 13 residues. Germline-derived CDR1 and CDR2 are SGHRS and YFSETQ. The CDR3 protein is CASSLALDTEAFF. In DNA, the CDR3 is TGCGCCAGCAGCTTGGCCCTGGACACTGAAGCTTTCTTT.

The chain combines TRBV6-5 with TRBJ2-5; D is unresolved. Germline CDR1 MNHEY, CDR2 SVGAGI. The CDR3 is 16 residues long. The germline V and J ends were trimmed by 0 bases and 4 bases, with 15 bases remaining between them. The CDR3 coding sequence is TGTGCCAGCAGTTACTCAATCGGCCACACGGGAGAGACCCAGTACTTC. This translates into CASSYSIGHTGETQYF.

This clonotype was seen at least ten times. The chain carries TRBV7-9 and TRBJ1-2; D is undetermined. Germline V gene data show CDR1 as SEHNR and CDR2 as FQNEAQ (reference sequence). The CDR3 totals 11 residues. With 1 base removed from V and 8 bases from J, the gap between germline ends came to 5 bases. Written as DNA, the CDR3 is TGTGCCAGCAGCTTAGGCGGCGGCTACACCTTC. Translating gives CASSLGGGYTF.

This clonotype was seen only a few times. The chain carries TRBV2 and TRBJ2-3, with 7 bases matching TRBD1. V shed 8 bases, J shed 5 bases, and the junction held 7 bases outside the gene matches. This CDR3 has 13 residues. The germline CDR1 and CDR2 sequences are SNHLY and FYNNEI. The CDR3 DNA reads TGTGCCAGCTTTGAGGGGGCCGGAGATACGCAGTATTTT. Its translation is CASFEGAGDTQYF.

This clonotype has ten or more counts. The chain links TRBV7-2 to TRBJ2-1, with 13 bases lining up with TRBD2. The CDR3 has 15 amino acids. Trimming removed 3 bases from V and 9 bases from J; junction bases left unmatched: 5. Per germline, CDR1 SGHTA and CDR2 FQGNSA. As DNA, the CDR3 is TGTGCCAGCAGCTTTACTAGCGGGGGGGCAGGTGAGCAGTTCTTC. It codes for CASSFTSGGAGEQFF.

Ten or more counts support this clonotype. J is TRBJ1-1 and V is TRBV4-1, with 7 nucleotides matching TRBD1. This CDR3 region has 15 residues. Germline V CDR1 and CDR2: MGHRA, YSYEKL. Germline trimming cut 4 bases from V and 5 bases from J; bases unmatched to any gene: 10. CDR3 bases: TGCGCCAGCAGCCCAGTCACAGGGGAAGTGACTGAAGCTTTCTTT. Its protein product is CASSPVTGEVTEAFF.

J is TRBJ2-2 and V is TRBV6-2 or TRBV6-3; 7 bases are a match to TRBD1. Germline V gene sequence: CDR1 MNHEY, CDR2 SVGEGT. V gave up 5 bases and J gave up 6 bases; unmatched junction bases: 9. The CDR3 contains 15 residues. CDR3 bases: TGTGCCAGCAGTACCATTGGACAGGTCTCCGGGGAGCTGTTTTTT. Translating it yields CASSTIGQVSGELFF.

This clonotype was observed a few times. The chain uses TRBV12-3 or TRBV12-4 and TRBJ2-5; no reliable D call. The CDR3 is made up of 12 amino acids. Trimming stripped 6 bases from V and 0 bases from J, with 5 bases between. CDR3 residues: CASSQYQETQYF. CDR3 nucleotides: TGTGCCAGCAGCCAGTACCAAGAGACCCAGTACTTC.